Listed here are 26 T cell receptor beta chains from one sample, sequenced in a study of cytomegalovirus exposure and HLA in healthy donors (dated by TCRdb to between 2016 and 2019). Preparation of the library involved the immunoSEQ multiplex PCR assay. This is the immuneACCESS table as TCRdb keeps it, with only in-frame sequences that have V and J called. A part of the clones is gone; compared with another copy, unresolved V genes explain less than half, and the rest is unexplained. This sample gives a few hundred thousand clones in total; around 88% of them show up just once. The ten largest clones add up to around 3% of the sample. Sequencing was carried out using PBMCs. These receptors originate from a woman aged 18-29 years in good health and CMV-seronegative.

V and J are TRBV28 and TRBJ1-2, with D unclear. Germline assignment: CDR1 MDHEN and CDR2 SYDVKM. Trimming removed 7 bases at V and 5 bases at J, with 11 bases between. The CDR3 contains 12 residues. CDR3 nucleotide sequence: TGTGCCAGCATCACCGGGGAGTATGGCTACACCTTC. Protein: CASITGEYGYTF.

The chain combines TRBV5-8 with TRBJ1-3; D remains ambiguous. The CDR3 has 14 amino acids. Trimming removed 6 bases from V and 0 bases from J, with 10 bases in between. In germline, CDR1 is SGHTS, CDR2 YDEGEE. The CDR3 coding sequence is TGTGCCAGCACCCTGTATTCCTCTGGAAACACCATATATTTT. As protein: CASTLYSSGNTIYF.

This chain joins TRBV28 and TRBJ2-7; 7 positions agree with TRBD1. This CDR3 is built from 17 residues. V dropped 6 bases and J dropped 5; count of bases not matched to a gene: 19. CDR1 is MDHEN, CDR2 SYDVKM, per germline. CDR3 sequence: CASRDRNLGGRTHEQYF. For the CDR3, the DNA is TGTGCCAGCAGGGACAGGAACTTGGGCGGACGGACGCACGAGCAGTACTTC.

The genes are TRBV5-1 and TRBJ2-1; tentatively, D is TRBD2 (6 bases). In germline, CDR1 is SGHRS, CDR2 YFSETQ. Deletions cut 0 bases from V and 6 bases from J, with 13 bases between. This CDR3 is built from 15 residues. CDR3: CASSLVGGDLNEQFF. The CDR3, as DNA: TGCGCCAGCAGCTTGGTGGGCGGGGACCTCAATGAGCAGTTCTTC.

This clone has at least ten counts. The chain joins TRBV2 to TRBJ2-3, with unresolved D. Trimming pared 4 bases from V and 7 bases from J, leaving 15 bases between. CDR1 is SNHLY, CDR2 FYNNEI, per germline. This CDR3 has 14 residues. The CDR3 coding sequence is TGTGCCAGCAGTGCCAGCACCCGAGGCTATACGCAGTATTTT. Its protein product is CASSASTRGYTQYF.

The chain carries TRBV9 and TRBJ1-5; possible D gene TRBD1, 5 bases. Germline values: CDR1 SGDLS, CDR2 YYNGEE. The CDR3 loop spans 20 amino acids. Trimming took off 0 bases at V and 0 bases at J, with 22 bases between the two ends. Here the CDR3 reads CASSVASGFGHHYSNQPQHF. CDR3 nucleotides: TGTGCCAGCAGCGTAGCTTCGGGTTTCGGACACCACTATAGCAATCAGCCCCAGCATTTT.

CDR3 protein: CASSDRLAGSYEQYF. Here the CDR3 DNA reads TGTGCCAGCAGTGACAGACTAGCGGGGTCTTACGAGCAGTACTTC. The chain links TRBV6-1 to TRBJ2-7; 11 nucleotides match TRBD2. Germline V lookup: CDR1 MNHNS, CDR2 SASEGT. The CDR3 is 15 amino acids. V shed 3 bases and J 4 bases; nucleotides not matched to a gene: 5.

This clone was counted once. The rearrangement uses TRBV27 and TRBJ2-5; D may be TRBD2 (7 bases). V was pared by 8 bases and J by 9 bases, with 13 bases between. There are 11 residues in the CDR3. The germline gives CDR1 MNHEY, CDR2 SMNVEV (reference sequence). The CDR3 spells CASLQGGAQYF. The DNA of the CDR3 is TGTGCCAGCTTACAGGGAGGGGCCCAGTACTTC.

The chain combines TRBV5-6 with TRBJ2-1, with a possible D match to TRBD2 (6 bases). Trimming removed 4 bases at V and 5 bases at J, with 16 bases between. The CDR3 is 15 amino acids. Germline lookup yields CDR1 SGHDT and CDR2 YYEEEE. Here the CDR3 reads CASSDGLLVNNEQFF. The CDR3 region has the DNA TGTGCCAGCAGCGACGGACTACTCGTCAACAATGAGCAGTTCTTC.

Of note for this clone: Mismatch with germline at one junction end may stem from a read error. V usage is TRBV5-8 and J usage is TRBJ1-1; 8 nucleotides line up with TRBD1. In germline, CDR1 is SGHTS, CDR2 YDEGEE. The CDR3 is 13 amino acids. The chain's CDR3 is CASGWTGNAEAFF. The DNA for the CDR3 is TGTGCCAGCGGCTGGACAGGGAACGCTGAAGCTTTCTTT.

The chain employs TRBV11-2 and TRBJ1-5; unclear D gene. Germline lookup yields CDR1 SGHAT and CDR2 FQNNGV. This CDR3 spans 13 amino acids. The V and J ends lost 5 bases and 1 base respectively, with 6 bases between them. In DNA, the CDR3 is TGTGCCAGCAGCCCGCGAAGCAATCAGCCCCAGCATTTT. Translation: CASSPRSNQPQHF. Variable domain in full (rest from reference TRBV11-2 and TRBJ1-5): EAGVAQSPRYKIIEKRQSVAFWCNPISGHATLYWYQQILGQGPKLLIQFQNNGVVDDSQLPKDRFSAERLKGVDSTLKIQPAKLEDSAVYLCASSPRSNQPQHFGDGTRLSIL.

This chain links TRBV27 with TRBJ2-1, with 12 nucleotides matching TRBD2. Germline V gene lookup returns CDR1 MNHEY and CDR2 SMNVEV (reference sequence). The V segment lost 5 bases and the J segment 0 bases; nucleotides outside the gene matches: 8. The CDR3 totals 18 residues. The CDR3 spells CASSPGTSGSGSYNEQFF. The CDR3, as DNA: TGTGCCAGCAGTCCCGGGACTAGCGGGTCGGGCTCCTACAATGAGCAGTTCTTC.

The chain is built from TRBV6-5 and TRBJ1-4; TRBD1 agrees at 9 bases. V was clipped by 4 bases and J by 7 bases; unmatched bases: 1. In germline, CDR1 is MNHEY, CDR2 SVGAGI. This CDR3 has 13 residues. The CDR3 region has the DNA TGTGCCAGCAGTTTGACAGGGGGTGAAAAACTGTTTTTT. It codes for CASSLTGGEKLFF.

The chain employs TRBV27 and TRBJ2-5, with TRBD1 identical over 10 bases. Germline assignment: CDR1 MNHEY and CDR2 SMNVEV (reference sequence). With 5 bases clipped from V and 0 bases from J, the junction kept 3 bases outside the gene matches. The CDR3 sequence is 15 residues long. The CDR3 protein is CASSGTGEYQETQYF. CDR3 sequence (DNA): TGTGCCAGCAGTGGGACAGGGGAGTACCAAGAGACCCAGTACTTC.

CDR3 in amino acids: CSVRGGNDRDWYEQYF. CDR3 in DNA: TGCAGCGTGAGAGGGGGGAACGACAGGGATTGGTACGAGCAGTACTTC. The V call is TRBV29-1, the J call TRBJ2-7; D perhaps matches TRBD1 (7 bases). The CDR3 totals 16 residues. The ends were cut back, 6 bases at V and 4 bases at J, with 25 bases in the middle. Germline V gene data show CDR1 as SQVTM and CDR2 as ANQGSEA.

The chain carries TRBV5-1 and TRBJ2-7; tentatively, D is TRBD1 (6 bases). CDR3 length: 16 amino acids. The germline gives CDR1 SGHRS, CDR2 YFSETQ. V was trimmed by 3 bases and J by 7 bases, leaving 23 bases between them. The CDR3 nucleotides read TGCGCCAGCAGCTGGGCGCCCGGGACACCCAACGGGGAGCAGTACTTC. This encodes CASSWAPGTPNGEQYF.

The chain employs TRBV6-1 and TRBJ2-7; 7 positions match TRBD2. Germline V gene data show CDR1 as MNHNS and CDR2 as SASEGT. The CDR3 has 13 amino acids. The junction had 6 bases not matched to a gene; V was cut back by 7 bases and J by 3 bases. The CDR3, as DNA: TGTGCCAGCAAAGGCGGGAGCGGCTACGAGCAGTACTTC. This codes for CASKGGSGYEQYF.

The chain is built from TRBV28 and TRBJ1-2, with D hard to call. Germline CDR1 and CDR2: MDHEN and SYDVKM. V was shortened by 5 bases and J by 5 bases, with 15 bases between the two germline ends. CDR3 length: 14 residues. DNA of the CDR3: TGTGCCAGCAGTCCCTCAGGCAGTGGGTATGGCTACACCTTC. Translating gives CASSPSGSGYGYTF.

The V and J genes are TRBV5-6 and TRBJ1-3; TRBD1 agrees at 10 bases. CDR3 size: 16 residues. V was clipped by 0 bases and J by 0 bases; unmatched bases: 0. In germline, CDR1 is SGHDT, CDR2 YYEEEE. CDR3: CASSLGTGGSGNTIYF. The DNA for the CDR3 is TGTGCCAGCAGCTTGGGGACAGGGGGCTCTGGAAACACCATATATTTT.

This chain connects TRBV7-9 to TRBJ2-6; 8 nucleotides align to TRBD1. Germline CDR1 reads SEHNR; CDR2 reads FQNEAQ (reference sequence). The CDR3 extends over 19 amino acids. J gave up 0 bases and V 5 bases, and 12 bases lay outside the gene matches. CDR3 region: CASSPSGQGRVSGANVLTF. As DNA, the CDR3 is TGTGCCAGCAGCCCATCCGGACAGGGTAGGGTCTCTGGGGCCAACGTCCTGACTTTC. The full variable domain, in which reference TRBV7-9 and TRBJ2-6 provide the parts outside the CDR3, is DTGVSQNPRHKITKRGQNVTFRCDPISEHNRLYWYRQTLGQGPEFLTYFQNEAQLEKSRLLSDRFSAERPKGSFSTLEIQRTEQGDSAMYLCASSPSGQGRVSGANVLTFGAGSRLTVL.

Written as DNA, the CDR3 is TGTGCCAGCAGCCTCCGGGACAGGGCTCGCGCAGGCCACTCTGGAAACACCATATATTTT. It specifies CASSLRDRARAGHSGNTIYF. The chain joins TRBV4-2 to TRBJ1-3, with 9 bases identical to TRBD1. J gave up 0 bases and V 4 bases, and 16 bases lay outside the gene matches. The CDR3 consists of 20 residues. The germline V gene encodes CDR1 LGHNA and CDR2 YNFKEQ.

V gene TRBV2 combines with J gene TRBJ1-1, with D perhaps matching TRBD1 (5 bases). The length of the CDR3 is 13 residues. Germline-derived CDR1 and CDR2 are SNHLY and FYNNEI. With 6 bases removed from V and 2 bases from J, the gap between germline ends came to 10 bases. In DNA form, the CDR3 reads TGTGCCAGCAGCTCCCAGGGAAACACTGAAGCTTTCTTT. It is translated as CASSSQGNTEAFF. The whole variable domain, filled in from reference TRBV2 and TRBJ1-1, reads EPEVTQTPSHQVTQMGQEVILRCVPISNHLYFYWYRQILGQKVEFLVSFYNNEISEKSEIFDDQFSVERPDGSNFTLKIRSTKLEDSAMYFCASSSQGNTEAFFGQGTRLTVV.

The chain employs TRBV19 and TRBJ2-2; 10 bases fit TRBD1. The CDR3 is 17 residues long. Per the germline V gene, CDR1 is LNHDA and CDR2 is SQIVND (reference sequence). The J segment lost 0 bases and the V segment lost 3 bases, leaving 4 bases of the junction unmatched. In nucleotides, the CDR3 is TGTGCCAGTAGTATTCGGGGACAGGGGACGAACACCGGGGAGCTGTTTTTT. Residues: CASSIRGQGTNTGELFF.

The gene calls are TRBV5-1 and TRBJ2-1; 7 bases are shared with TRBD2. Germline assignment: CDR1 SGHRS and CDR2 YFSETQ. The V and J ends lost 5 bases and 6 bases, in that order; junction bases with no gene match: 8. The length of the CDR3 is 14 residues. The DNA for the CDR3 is TGCGCCAGCAGGCGGGAGTTTCTTTCCAATGAGCAGTTCTTC. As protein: CASRREFLSNEQFF.

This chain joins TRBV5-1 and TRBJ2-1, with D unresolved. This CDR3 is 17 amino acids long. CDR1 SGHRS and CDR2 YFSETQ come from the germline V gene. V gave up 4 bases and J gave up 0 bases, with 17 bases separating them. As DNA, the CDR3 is TGCGCCAGCAGCCTAGGAGTCACGCAGAGCTCCTACAATGAGCAGTTCTTC. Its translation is CASSLGVTQSSYNEQFF.

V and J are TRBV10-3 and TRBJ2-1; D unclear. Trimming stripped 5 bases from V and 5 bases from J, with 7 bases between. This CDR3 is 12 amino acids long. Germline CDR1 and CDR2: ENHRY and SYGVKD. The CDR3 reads CAISSTHNEQFF. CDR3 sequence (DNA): TGTGCCATCAGTTCCACTCACAATGAGCAGTTCTTC.